This TCR beta chain was retrieved from a study of shared clonotypes between healthy human individuals. Whole-study results and caveats: Between a handful of donors, naive CD4 clonotypes were shared at a level of roughly 5.5%. On the whole, naive subsets had larger estimated richness than memory subsets had. The represented genetic and exposure-history diversity was limited by the small number of donors.

Libraries were prepared by immunoSEQ multiplex PCR; TCRdb keeps only in-frame clonotypes and omits some of them. The data hold approximately 1.5 million clones, with under 99% observed a single time. As regards this clone: Its matching antigen is unknown.

Germline loops: CDR1 SGDLS, CDR2 YYNGEE. The CDR3 extends over 15 amino acids. Trimming removed 4 bases from V and 3 bases from J; junction bases left unmatched: 7. The sequencing input was naive CD4+ T cells sorted from blood. Sample subset: CD45RA+ positively selected. The V gene is TRBV9, the J gene TRBJ2-3; TRBD1 matches 8 bases. The origin of this receptor is a man aged 25-45 years in good health. The CDR3 nucleotides are TGTGCCAGCAGCCCTAGACAGGGGAAAACAGATACGCAGTATTTT. This gives the protein CASSPRQGKTDTQYF.